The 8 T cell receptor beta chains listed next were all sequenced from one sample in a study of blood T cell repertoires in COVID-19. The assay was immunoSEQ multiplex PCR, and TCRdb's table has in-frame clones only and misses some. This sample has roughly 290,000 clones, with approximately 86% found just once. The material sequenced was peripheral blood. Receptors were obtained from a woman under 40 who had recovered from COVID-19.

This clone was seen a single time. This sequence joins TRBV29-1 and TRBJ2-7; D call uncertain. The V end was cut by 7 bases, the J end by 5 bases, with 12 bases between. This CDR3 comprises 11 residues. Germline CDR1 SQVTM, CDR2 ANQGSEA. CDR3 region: CSAESIDEQYF. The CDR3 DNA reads TGCAGCGCCGAGTCGATTGACGAGCAGTACTTC.

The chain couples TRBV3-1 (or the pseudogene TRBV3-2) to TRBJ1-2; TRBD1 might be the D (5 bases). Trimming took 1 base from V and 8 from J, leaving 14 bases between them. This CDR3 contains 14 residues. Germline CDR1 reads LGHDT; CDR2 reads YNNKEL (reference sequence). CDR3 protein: CASSQGAGMGGYTF. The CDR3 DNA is TGTGCCAGCAGCCAAGGGGCAGGGATGGGGGGCTACACCTTC.

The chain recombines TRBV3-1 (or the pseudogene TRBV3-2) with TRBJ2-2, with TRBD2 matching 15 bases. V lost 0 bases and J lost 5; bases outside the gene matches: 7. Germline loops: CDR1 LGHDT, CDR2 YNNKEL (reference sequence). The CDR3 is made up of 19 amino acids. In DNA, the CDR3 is TGTGCCAGCAGCCAAGATTGGACTAGCGGGAGGGCGTGGACCGGGGAGCTGTTTTTT. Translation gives CASSQDWTSGRAWTGELFF.

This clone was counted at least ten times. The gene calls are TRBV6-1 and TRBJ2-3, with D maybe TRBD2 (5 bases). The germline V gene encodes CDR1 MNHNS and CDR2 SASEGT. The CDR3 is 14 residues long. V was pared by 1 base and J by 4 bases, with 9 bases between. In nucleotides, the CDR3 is TGTGCCAGCAGTGAAGGAAATAGCGCAGATACGCAGTATTTT. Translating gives CASSEGNSADTQYF.

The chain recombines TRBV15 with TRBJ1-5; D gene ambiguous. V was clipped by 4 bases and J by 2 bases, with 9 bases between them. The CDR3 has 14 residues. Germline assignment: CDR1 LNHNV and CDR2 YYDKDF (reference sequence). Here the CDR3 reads CATSTLPGNQPQHF. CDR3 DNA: TGTGCCACCAGCACCCTCCCGGGCAATCAGCCCCAGCATTTT.

CDR3 loop: CAIRREPPSYEQYF. For the CDR3, the DNA is TGTGCCATCAGACGGGAACCTCCCTCCTACGAGCAGTACTTC. V is TRBV10-3 and J is TRBJ2-7; a possible D gene is TRBD2 (5 bases). Trimming shortened V by 6 bases and J by 0 bases, and 12 bases separated the two germline ends. Per the germline V gene, CDR1 is ENHRY and CDR2 is SYGVKD. The CDR3 extends over 14 amino acids.

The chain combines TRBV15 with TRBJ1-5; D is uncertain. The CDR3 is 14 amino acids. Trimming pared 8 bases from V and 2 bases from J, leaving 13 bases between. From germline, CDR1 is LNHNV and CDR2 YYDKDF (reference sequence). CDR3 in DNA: TGTGCCACCTCTCAATCTAGCGGCAATCAGCCCCAGCATTTT. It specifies CATSQSSGNQPQHF.

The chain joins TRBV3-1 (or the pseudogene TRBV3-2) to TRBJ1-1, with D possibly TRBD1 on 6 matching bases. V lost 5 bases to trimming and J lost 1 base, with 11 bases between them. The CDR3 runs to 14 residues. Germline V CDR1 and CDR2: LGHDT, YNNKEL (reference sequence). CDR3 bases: TGTGCCAGCAGCGAAGGGACAAGGAACACTGAAGCTTTCTTT. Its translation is CASSEGTRNTEAFF.